The text below deals with one T cell receptor beta chain. Its antigen is unidentified. Clones were read by immunoSEQ multiplex PCR, and TCRdb kept only the in-frame ones, dropping some. The table shows roughly 23,000 clones, with approximately 90% occurring only once. The CDR3 runs 15 residues. Trimming cost V 1 base and J 3 bases, with 13 bases left between them. Looked up from germline, CDR1 is MNHEY and CDR2 is SMNVEV (reference sequence). The source of the sample is a study of T cells in localized non-small cell lung cancer. Study-wide results and limits: Without multi-region sequencing, intratumor heterogeneity could not be excluded. In the blood, greater T cell density corresponded to longer overall survival. Adjacent lung held a median roughly 54 of the top 100 tumor clones.

The receptor was isolated from a male donor aged 60 or over with stage I squamous cell lung carcinoma. V is TRBV27 and J is TRBJ2-7; possible D gene TRBD1, 5 bases. The sample consisted of peripheral blood, taken before any cancer treatment. The CDR3 here is CASSLWGRANYEQYF. DNA of the CDR3: TGTGCCAGCAGTTTATGGGGCAGGGCCAACTACGAGCAGTACTTC.